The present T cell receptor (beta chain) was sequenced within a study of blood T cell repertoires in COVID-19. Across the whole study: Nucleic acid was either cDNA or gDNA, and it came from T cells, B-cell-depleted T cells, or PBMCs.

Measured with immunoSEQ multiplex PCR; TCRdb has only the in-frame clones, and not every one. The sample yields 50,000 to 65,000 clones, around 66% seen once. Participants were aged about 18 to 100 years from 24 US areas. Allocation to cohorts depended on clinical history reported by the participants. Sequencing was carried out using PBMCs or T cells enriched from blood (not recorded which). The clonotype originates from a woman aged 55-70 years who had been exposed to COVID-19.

The CDR3, as DNA: TGTGCCAGCAGTGATCAATGGACAGGACCCAACACTGAAGCTTTCTTT. This translates into CASSDQWTGPNTEAFF. The rearrangement links TRBV6-1 to TRBJ1-1, with 7 bases that match TRBD1. This CDR3 contains 16 residues. V shed 3 bases, J shed 2 bases, and the junction held 9 bases outside the gene matches. CDR1 is MNHNS, CDR2 SASEGT, per germline.